These T cell receptor beta chains were read from a single sample in a study of shared clonotypes between healthy human individuals. Using immunoSEQ multiplex PCR, the repertoire was profiled, and TCRdb retains in-frame clones only, with some absent. This table has about 680,000 clones, approximately 90% appearing once. Sequencing was carried out using naive CD8+ T cells sorted from blood. The receptors here all came from a man aged 30 to 45 in good health. CDR3s leave out the opening cysteine and the closing phenylalanine or tryptophan.

>TRBJ1-3|14|TRBV7-9
ASSLASGASGNTIY
>TRBJ2-1|14|TRBV5-5
ASSLVGLATFEEQF
>TRBJ1-2|12|TRBV27
ASSLYRQGHGYT
>TRBJ1-1|9|TRBV9
ASSPRTEAF
>TRBJ2-7|16|TRBV5-1
ASSLATSPGSGRDEQY
>TRBJ2-3|13|TRBV27
ASSFRAGLPDTQY
>TRBJ2-7|11|TRBV5-6
ASSFASDYEQY
>TRBJ2-7|12|TRBV5-4
ASSPLNRDYEQY
>TRBJ2-5|14|TRBV15
ATSRDDRARGETQY
>TRBJ2-6|13|TRBV7-9
ASSWGQGGANVLT
>TRBJ1-3|14|TRBV7-2
ASSLNRGGDGNTIY
>TRBJ2-1|10|TRBV11-1
ASSSGVAEQF
>TRBJ2-7|11|TRBV6-5
ASSYAESYEQY
>TRBJ2-3|13|TRBV11-2
ASSYPLDQADTQY
>TRBJ2-7|13|TRBV7-9
ASSLATGVDDEQY
>TRBJ2-3|14|TRBV11-2
ASSLFFGGSQDTQY
>TRBJ1-1|11|TRBV9
ASSVSENTEAF
>TRBJ2-7|11|TRBV13
ASSTGNSYEQY
>TRBJ2-7|13|TRBV7-8
ASSPTSGLSYEQY
>TRBJ1-5|13|TRBV15
ATSSLTGLNQPQH
>TRBJ2-7|13|TRBV5-4
ASSIRDRGPYEQY
>TRBJ2-3|12|TRBV25-1
ASSYSSVADTQY
>TRBJ2-5|11|TRBV7-2
ASSSHLQETQY
>TRBJ1-2|12|TRBV27
ASQRATGMGGYT
>TRBJ2-7|13|TRBV15
ATSRDRLLGNEQY
>TRBJ2-5|14|TRBV21-1
ASRDGLAGDQETQY
>TRBJ2-3|13|TRBV4-1
ASSPRDSSTDTQY
>TRBJ2-7|13|TRBV29-1
SVRGLGQGIYEQY
>TRBJ2-2|13|TRBV27
ASSTHRVRTGELF
>TRBJ1-2|10|TRBV2
ASAEENYGYT
>TRBJ2-1|18|TRBV12-2
ASRFTPRTSGRPPAPKQF
>TRBJ2-7|10|TRBV7-9
ASRYPTSGPF
>TRBJ2-3|16|TRBV28
ASSWEIAGEPSTDTQY
>TRBJ2-1|13|TRBV13
ASSSDLAGDNEQF
>TRBJ2-4|11|TRBV29-1
SVEGGNENIQY
>TRBJ2-3|18|TRBV6-1
ASSQDRAGATFYGTDTQY
>TRBJ2-3|15|TRBV29-1
SVGGAGGPIHQDTQY
>TRBJ2-7|13|TRBV7-9
ASSLGTSGSYEQY
>TRBJ2-1|16|TRBV18
ASSPLPTSGSLYNEQF
>TRBJ2-7|13|TRBV29-1
SVEDPGGGPYEQY
>TRBJ2-1|14|TRBV6-6
ASSYSNLAAVNEQF
>TRBJ2-1|11|TRBV27
ASRTREYNEQF
>TRBJ1-1|10|TRBV6-6
ASSYSTVEAF
>TRBJ2-7|11|TRBV4-2
ASSGTGSYEQY
>TRBJ2-2|11|TRBV9
ASGGGYTGELF
>TRBJ2-7|17|TRBV5-1
ASSLGDRSISGRAYEQY
>TRBJ2-7|13|TRBV7-8
ASSGSGLRTYEQY
>TRBJ2-7|12|TRBV15
ATSRKRGPDEQY
>TRBJ1-2|13|TRBV6-5
ASSYSMGELYGYT
>TRBJ1-1|12|TRBV11-2
ASSLMASGAEAF
>TRBJ2-1|12|TRBV10-1
ASSAGSSYNEQF
>TRBJ2-6|14|TRBV6-4
ASSDSRAGGANVLT
>TRBJ1-1|12|TRBV28
ASSLAPRNTEAF
>TRBJ1-5|11|TRBV28
ASTFGGNQPQH